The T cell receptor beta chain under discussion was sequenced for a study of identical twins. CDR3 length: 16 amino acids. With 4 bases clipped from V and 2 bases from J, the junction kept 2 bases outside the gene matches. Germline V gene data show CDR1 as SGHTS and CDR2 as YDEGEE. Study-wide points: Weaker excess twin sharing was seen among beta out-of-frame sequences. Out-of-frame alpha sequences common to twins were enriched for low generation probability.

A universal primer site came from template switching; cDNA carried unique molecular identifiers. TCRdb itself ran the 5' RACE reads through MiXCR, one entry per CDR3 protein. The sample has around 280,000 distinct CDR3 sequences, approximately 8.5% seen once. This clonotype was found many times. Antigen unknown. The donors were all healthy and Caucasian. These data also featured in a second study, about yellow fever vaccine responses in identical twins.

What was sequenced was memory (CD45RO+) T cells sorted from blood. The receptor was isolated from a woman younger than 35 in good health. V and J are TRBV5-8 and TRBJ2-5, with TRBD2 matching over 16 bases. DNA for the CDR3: TGTGCCAGCAGCAGGGGACTAGCGGGAGGGCAAGAGACCCAGTACTTC. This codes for CASSRGLAGGQETQYF. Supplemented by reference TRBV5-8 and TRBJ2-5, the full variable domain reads EAGVTQSPTHLIKTRGQQATLRCSPISGHTSVYWYQQALGLGLQFLLWYDEGEERNRGNFPPRFSGRQFPNYSSELNVNALELEDSALYLCASSRGLAGGQETQYFGPGTRLLVL.